The present T cell receptor (beta chain) was sequenced within a study of vaccination and CD4 T cells after COVID-19. In the study overall: Overlapping spike pools from SARS-CoV-2 and HCoV-NL63, HCoV-OC43 and HCoV-229E served as culture stimuli. For control cultures, the treatment was a CEFX pool, an HIV-1 Nef pool, or no peptide.

On this clonotype: Its antigen is unidentified.

An Oncomine TCR Beta short-read assay was used to sequence the DNA from cultured CD4+ T cells. From CD4+ T cells that had been cultured, genomic DNA was extracted. TCRdb recomputed calls from the PCR reads with MiXCR, one row per CDR3 protein. The sample lists roughly 7,800 distinct CDR3 sequences, approximately 38% seen once, with roughly 28% in the top ten. CDR1 is MNHNS, CDR2 SASEGT, per germline. Trimming cost V 8 bases and J 0 bases, with 10 bases left between them. The CDR3 covers 13 residues. Noted treatment: approximately 9-day PBMC culture with coronavirus spike peptide pools or control peptides (ViraFEST assay). Investigators obtained the unexposed donor's CD4+ T cells before the COVID-19 pandemic (2011-2018). Peptide pool stimulation in ViraFEST expanded antigen-specific T cells, whose TCRs were then sequenced.

The sample was CD4+ T cells from blood, cultured in vitro. The V and J genes are TRBV6-1 and TRBJ1-1; no reliable D call. This TCR derives from a human donor in good health. This CDR3 is CASRDIVNTEAFF. In DNA, the CDR3 is TGTGCCAGCCGAGACATTGTGAACACTGAAGCTTTCTTT.